This TCR beta chain was retrieved from a study of blood T cell repertoires in COVID-19. Turning to the study itself: The origin of the acute and convalescent COVID-19 samples was the United States, Italy and Spain. The analysed material was cDNA or gDNA that came from T cells, B-cell-depleted T cells, or PBMCs.

Some clones are missing from TCRdb's copy, which holds only in-frame ones; the method was immunoSEQ multiplex PCR. The top ten clones hold roughly 1.4% of a sample with 410,000 or so clones, roughly 85% of them seen once. The CDR3 contains 12 residues. Germline CDR1 reads SGHAT; CDR2 reads FQNNGV. Between the trimmed V and J ends, which lost 10 bases and 5 bases, there was a span of 13 bases. The sequencing sample was made of peripheral blood. This receptor was taken from a woman aged 25 to 39 with active or convalescent COVID-19. The chain combines TRBV11-2 with TRBJ2-3; D not certain. CDR3: CATARFGDTQYF. DNA of the CDR3: TGTGCCACCGCCCGCTTCGGAGATACGCAGTATTTT.